One T cell receptor (beta chain) is described in this entry. The record originates from a study of blood T cell repertoires in COVID-19. Study context: Acute and convalescent COVID-19 specimens originated in the United States, Italy and Spain.

As originally analysed: How many nucleated cells were present was estimated from reference gene primer amplification. Data came from immunoSEQ multiplex PCR; TCRdb stores just in-frame clones and leaves some out. The D gene and trimming were derived from the DNA, and the V and J assignments and clone size from that table. The sample records about 330,000 clones, roughly 85% being singletons. Source material: peripheral blood. This clonotype was sampled from a human donor in a cohort sampled during active COVID-19.

In DNA form, the CDR3 reads TGTGCCAGCAGTTTATTGGGGGCGCATGGCTACACCTTC. Amino acids: CASSLLGAHGYTF. V and J are TRBV27 and TRBJ1-2, with D perhaps matching TRBD1 (6 bases). The V end lost 1 base, the J end lost 6 bases, and 9 bases lay between the germline ends. Germline V CDR1 and CDR2: MNHEY, SMNVEV (reference sequence). The CDR3 sequence is 13 residues long.